This TCR beta chain appears in the sequencing data of a study of beta chain features in type 1 diabetes. In the case of this clone: Its antigen is undetermined.

The sequenced template was cDNA made from the entire isolated RNA. Libraries were prepared by immunoSEQ multiplex PCR; TCRdb keeps only in-frame clonotypes and omits some of them. The table shows about 330,000 clones, with approximately 11% occurring only once. CDR3 length: 12 amino acids. With 3 bases removed from V and 9 bases from J, the gap between germline ends came to 9 bases. In germline, CDR1 is MGHDK, CDR2 SYGVNS. Whole-study results and caveats: A possible short-template PCR bias applies equally to patients and controls.

The source of this sequence is a woman aged 30 to 39 in good health. V is TRBV25-1 and J is TRBJ2-1; D is unclear. The source material was naive CD4+ T cells from blood. The CDR3 reads CASSDYRGEQFF. In nucleotides, the CDR3 is TGTGCCAGCAGTGACTATCGCGGTGAGCAGTTCTTC.